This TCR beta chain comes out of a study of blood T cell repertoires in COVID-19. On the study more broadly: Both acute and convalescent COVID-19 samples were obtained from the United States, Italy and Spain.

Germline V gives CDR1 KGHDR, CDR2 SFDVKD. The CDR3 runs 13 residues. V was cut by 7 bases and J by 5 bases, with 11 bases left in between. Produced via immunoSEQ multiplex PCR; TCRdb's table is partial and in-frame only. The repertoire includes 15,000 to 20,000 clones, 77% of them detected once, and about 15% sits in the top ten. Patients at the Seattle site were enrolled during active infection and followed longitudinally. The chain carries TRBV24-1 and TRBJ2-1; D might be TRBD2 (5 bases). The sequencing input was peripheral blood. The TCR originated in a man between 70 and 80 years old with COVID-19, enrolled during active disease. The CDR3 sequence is CATSVGVNNEQFF. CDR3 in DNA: TGTGCCACCAGCGTCGGGGTAAACAATGAGCAGTTCTTC.